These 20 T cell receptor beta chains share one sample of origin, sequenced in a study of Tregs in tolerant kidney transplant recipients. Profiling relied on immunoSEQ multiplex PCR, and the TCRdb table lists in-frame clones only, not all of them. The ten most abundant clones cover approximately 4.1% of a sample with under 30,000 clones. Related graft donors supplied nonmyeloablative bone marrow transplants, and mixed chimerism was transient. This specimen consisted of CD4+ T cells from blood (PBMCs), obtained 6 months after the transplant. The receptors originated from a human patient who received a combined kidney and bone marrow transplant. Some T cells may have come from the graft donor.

The covered CDR3 bases are TGCAGTGCTAGAGCTGCGGGACAGGGGATGAACACCGGGGAG. Residues: CSARAAGQGMNTGE. The full CDR3 protein reads CSARAAGQGMNTGELFF. The V and J genes are TRBV20-1 and TRBJ2-2, with 10 nucleotides matching TRBD1. The read ends 3 residues shy of where the CDR3 ends; the end is completed using the germline J gene. CDR3 size: 17 residues. V lost 1 base, J lost 1 base, and 6 bases stayed unmatched. CDR1 and CDR2 (germline): DFQATT, SNEGSKA (reference sequence).

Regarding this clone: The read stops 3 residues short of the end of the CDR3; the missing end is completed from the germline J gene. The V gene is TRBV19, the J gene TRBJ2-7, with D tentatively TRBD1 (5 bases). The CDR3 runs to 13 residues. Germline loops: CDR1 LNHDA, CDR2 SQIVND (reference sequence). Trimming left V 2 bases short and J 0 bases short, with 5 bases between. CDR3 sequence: CASSIQGSYEQYF. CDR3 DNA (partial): TGTGCCAGTAGTATACAGGGCTCCTACGAG.

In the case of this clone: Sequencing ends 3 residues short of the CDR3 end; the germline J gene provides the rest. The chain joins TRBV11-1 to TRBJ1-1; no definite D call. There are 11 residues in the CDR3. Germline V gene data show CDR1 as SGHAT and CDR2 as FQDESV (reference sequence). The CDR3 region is CASSFSAVAFF. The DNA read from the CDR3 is TGTGCCAGCAGCTTCAGTGCCGTG. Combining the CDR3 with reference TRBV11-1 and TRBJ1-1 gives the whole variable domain EAEVAQSPRYKITEKSQAVAFWCDPISGHATLYWYRQILGQGPELLVQFQDESVVDDSQLPKDRFSAERLKGVDSTLKIQPAELGDSAMYLCASSFSAVAFFGQGTRLTVV.

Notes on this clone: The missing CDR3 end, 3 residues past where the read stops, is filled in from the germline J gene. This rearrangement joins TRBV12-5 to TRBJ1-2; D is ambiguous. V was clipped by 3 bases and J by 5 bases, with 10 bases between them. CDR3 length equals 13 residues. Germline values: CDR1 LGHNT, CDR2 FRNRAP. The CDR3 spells CASGLGKSYGYTF. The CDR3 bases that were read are TGTGCTAGTGGTTTAGGTAAAAGTTATGGC.

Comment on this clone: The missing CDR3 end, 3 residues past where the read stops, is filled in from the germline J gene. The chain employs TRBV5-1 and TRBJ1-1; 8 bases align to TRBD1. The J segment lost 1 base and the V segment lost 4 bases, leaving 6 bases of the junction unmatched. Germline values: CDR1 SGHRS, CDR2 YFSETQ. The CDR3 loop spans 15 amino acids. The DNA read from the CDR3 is TGCGCCAGCAGCACCGGTGGGACAGGGAACACTGAA. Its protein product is CASSTGGTGNTE. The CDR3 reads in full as CASSTGGTGNTEAFF. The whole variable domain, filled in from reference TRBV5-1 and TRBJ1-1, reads KAGVTQTPRYLIKTRGQQVTLSCSPISGHRSVSWYQQTPGQGLQFLFEYFSETQRNKGNFPGRFSGRQFSNSRSEMNVSTLELGDSALYLCASSTGGTGNTEAFFGQGTRLTVV.

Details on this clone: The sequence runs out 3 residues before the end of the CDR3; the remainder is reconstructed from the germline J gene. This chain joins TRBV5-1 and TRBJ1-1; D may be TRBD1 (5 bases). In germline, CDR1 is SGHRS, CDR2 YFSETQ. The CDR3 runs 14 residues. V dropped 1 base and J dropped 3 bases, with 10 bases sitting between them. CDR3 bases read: TGCGCCAGCAGCTTGACAGGTCATCACACTGAA. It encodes CASSLTGHHTE. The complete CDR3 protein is CASSLTGHHTEAFF.

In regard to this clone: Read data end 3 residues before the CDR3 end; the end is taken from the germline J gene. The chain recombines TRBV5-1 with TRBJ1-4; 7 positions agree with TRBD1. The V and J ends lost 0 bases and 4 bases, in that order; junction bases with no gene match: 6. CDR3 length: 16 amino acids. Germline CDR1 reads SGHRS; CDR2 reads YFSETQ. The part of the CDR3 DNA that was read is TGCGCCAGCAGCTTGGCCGGGGGACAGAGTAATGAAAAA. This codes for CASSLAGGQSNEK. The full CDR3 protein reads CASSLAGGQSNEKLFF. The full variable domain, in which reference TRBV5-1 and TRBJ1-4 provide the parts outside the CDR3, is KAGVTQTPRYLIKTRGQQVTLSCSPISGHRSVSWYQQTPGQGLQFLFEYFSETQRNKGNFPGRFSGRQFSNSRSEMNVSTLELGDSALYLCASSLAGGQSNEKLFFGSGTQLSVL.

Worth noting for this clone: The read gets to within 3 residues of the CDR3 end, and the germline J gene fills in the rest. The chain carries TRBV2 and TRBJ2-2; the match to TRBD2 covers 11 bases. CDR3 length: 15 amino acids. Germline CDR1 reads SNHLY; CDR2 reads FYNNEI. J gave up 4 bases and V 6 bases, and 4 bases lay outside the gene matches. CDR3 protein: CASRPTSGVTGELFF. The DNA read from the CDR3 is TGTGCCAGCAGGCCGACTAGCGGGGTCACCGGGGAG.

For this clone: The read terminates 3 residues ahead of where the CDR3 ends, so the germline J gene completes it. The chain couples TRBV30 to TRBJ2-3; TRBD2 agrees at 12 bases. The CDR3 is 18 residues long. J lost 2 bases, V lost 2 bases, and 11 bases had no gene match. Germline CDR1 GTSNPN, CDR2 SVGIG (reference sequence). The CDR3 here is CAWSFSPGLAGYTDTQYF. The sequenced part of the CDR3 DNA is TGTGCCTGGAGTTTTTCCCCCGGACTAGCGGGGTACACAGATACG.

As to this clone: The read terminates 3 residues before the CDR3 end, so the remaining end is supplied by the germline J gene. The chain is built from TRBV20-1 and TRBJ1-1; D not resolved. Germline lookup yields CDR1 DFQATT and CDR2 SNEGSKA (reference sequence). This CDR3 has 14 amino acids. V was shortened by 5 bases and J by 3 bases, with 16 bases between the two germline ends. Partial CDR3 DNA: TGCAGTGCTCTAAACGACAAATCCTACACTGAA. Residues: CSALNDKSYTE. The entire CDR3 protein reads CSALNDKSYTEAFF.

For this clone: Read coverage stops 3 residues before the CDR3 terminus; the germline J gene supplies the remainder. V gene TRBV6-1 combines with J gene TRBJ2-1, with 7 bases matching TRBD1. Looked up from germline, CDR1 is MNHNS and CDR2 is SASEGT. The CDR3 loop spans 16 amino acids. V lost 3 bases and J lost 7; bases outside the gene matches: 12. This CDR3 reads CASSDYKGAPKNEQFF. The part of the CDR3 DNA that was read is TGTGCCAGCAGTGATTATAAGGGGGCCCCCAAGAATGAG.

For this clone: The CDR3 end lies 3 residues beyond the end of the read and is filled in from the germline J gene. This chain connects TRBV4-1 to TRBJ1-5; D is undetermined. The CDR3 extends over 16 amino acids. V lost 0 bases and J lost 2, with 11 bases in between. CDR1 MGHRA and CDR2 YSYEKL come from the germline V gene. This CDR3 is CASSQEQLRGNQPQHF. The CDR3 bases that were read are TGCGCCAGCAGCCAAGAGCAGCTAAGGGGCAATCAGCCC.

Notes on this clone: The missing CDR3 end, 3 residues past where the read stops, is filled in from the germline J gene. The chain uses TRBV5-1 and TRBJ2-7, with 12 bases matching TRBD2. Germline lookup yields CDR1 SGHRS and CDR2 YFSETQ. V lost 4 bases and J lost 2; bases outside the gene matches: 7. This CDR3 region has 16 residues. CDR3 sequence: CASSPQTSGGPYEQYF. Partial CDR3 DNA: TGCGCCAGCAGCCCCCAGACTAGCGGGGGCCCCTACGAG.

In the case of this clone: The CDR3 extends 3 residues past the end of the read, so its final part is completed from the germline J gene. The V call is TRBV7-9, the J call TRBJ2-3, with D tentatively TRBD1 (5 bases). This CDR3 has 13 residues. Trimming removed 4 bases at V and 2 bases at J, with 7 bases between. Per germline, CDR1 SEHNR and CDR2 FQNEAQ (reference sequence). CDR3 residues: CASSSTDTDTQYF. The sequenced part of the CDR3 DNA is TGTGCCAGCAGCTCGACAGACACAGATACG.

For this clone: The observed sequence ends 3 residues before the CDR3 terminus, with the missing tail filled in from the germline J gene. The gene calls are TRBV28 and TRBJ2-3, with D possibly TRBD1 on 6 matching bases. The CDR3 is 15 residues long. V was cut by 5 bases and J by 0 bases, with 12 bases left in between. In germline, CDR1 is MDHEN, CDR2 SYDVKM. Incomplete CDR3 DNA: TGTGCCAGCAGTACCCCTCAGGGGAGCACAGATACG. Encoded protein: CASSTPQGSTDT. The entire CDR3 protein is CASSTPQGSTDTQYF.

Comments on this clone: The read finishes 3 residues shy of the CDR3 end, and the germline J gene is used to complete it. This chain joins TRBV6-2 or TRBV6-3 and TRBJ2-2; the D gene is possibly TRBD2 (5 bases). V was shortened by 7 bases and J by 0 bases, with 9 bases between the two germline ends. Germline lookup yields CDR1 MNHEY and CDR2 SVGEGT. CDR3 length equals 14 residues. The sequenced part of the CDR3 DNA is TGTGCCAGCAAAACTAGTACGAACACCGGGGAG. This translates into CASKTSTNTGE. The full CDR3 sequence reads CASKTSTNTGELFF.

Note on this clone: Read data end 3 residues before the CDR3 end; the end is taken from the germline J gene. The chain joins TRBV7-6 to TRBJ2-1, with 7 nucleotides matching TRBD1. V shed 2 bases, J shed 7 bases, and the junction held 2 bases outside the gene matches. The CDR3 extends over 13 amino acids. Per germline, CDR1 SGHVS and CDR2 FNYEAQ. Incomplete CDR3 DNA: TGTGCCAGCAGCTTATGGGACAGAAATGAG. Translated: CASSLWDRNE. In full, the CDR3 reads CASSLWDRNEQFF. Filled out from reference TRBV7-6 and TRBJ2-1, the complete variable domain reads GAGVSQSPRYKVTKRGQDVALRCDPISGHVSLYWYRQALGQGPEFLTYFNYEAQQDKSGLPNDRFSAERPEGSISTLTIQRTEQRDSAMYRCASSLWDRNEQFFGPGTRLTVL.

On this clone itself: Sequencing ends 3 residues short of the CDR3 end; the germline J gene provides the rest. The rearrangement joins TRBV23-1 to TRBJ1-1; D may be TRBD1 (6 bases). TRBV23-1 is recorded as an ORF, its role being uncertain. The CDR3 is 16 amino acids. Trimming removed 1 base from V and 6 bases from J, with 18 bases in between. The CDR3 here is CASSQYSGAEGAEAFF. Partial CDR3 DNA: TGCGCCAGCAGTCAATATTCAGGGGCGGAAGGAGCTGAA.

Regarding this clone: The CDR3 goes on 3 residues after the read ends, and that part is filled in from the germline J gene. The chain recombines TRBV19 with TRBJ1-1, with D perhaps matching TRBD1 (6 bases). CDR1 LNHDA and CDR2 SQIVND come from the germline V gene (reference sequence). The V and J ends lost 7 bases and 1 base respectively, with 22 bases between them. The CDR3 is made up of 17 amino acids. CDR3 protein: CASTRGGLGATNTEAFF. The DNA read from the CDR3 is TGTGCCAGTACCAGGGGAGGTCTAGGGGCGACGAACACTGAA.

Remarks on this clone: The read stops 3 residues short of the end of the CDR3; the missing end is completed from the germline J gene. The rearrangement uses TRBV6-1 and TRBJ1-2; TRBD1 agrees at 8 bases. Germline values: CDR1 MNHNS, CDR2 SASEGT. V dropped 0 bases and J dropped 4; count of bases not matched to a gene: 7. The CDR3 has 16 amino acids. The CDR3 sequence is CASSEADGQGVYGYTF. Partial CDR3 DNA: TGTGCCAGCAGTGAAGCGGACGGACAGGGAGTCTATGGC.